This TCR beta chain derives from a study of cytomegalovirus exposure and HLA in healthy donors (dated by TCRdb to the late 2010s). About the study as a whole: The 666 repertoires of the first cohort and the 95 to 150 validation repertoires were produced on the same platform, according to a later analysis. The study aimed to test whether signatures of past pathogen exposure could be identified by cataloging public T cell receptors. A separate validation cohort of roughly 130 different subjects was used in addition to the roughly 640-subject first cohort. High-throughput TCR immunosequencing, statistical association of individual TCRs with disease status, and machine learning were combined to predict cytomegalovirus infection status.

The donors were included in the validation cohort of some 120 subjects, a group kept apart from the roughly 680-subject first cohort. Note on this clone: There is no known antigen for this receptor. Base qualities are missing; no much larger clone stands one base away.

Study-wide conclusions, independent of this receptor: Most TCR sequences were seen in very few donors, while some public TCRs were found in many individuals. In both the original and validation cohorts, the classifier was reported to diagnose cytomegalovirus status with high specificity and sensitivity. In vitro tests confirmed that a few of the cytomegalovirus-associated TCR beta chains recognize cytomegalovirus antigens. The study gave a list of some 150 TCR beta chains associated with cytomegalovirus. A later analysis lacked HLA typing for the validation cohort, so it scored co-occurrence in that cohort across all 110 or so repertoires. The authors suggested that the approach could potentially be extended to other disease states and immunological phenotypes. Subsequent analysis determined that TCRs grouped into clusters in the first cohort also showed a tendency toward co-occurrence across the roughly 110 validation repertoires, and about 93% of cluster scores exceeded 0.

Reading the germline V gene (reference sequence) gives CDR1 SEHNR and CDR2 FQNEAQ. V and J are truncated by 1 base and 0 bases respectively, leaving an intervening sequence of 9 bases. The CDR3 runs 15 amino acids, cysteine and phenylalanine included. Of all the DNA, just the CDR3 is kept, 45 bases in frame from base 1. The library was prepared using the immunoSEQ multiplex PCR assay. On the study's bioinformatics: A statistical classification framework was built for diagnosing cytomegalovirus status from the catalog of TCR beta chain sequences. Drawn from immuneACCESS, this table holds only the in-frame rearrangements with V and J called that TCRdb kept. Clones are partly lost; checked studies trace under half to an unresolved V gene and leave the rest unexplained. V and J calls and clone size are copied from that table; D and trimming were computed from the DNA. Present in this sample are 220,000 or so clones, roughly 83% of which were seen just once. Jointly, the top ten make up roughly an eighth of the sample.

Here the chain combines TRBV7-9 and TRBJ1-2; TRBD1 is perhaps the D gene, given 5 matching bases. Material for sequencing was PBMCs. The sequence was obtained from a young woman in good health and CMV-seropositive. The bases are TGTGCCAGCAGCTTAGTAGGCAGGGCTAACTATGGCTACACCTTC. Protein translation: CASSLVGRANYGYTF. The full variable domain, with segments outside the CDR3 supplied by the reference TRBV7-9 and TRBJ1-2 proteins, appears as DTGVSQNPRHKITKRGQNVTFRCDPISEHNRLYWYRQTLGQGPEFLTYFQNEAQLEKSRLLSDRFSAERPKGSFSTLEIQRTEQGDSAMYLCASSLVGRANYGYTFGSGTRLTVV.